This T cell receptor beta chain was profiled in a study of PD-L1 blockade in urothelial cancer. The study, taken as a whole, reports: Better survival was predicted when blood TCR clonality before treatment fell below the median.

This clone was found once. Its antigen is not known. The investigators introduced synthetic TCR analog templates into each PCR as spikes. Some clones are missing from TCRdb's copy, which holds only in-frame ones; the method was immunoSEQ multiplex PCR. The sample has more than 75,000 clones, 84% seen once. Described time point: pretreatment peripheral blood. From germline, CDR1 is SNHLY and CDR2 FYNNEI. CDR3 length: 14 residues. Trimming removed 7 bases from V and 7 bases from J; junction bases left unmatched: 8. Sequences were derived from PBMCs, sampled around atezolizumab (anti-PD-L1) treatment. The TCR sequence derives from a man between 60 and 70 years old with urothelial cancer. This chain joins TRBV2 and TRBJ1-1, with 11 positions matching TRBD1. The CDR3 reads CASKGQGARGEAFF. The CDR3 DNA is TGTGCCAGCAAAGGACAGGGGGCGCGGGGTGAAGCTTTCTTT. Full variable domain (missing parts from reference TRBV2 and TRBJ1-1): EPEVTQTPSHQVTQMGQEVILRCVPISNHLYFYWYRQILGQKVEFLVSFYNNEISEKSEIFDDQFSVERPDGSNFTLKIRSTKLEDSAMYFCASKGQGARGEAFFGQGTRLTVV.